A single sample gave rise to the 18 T cell receptor beta chains below, sequenced in a study of T cells in localized non-small cell lung cancer. Generated by immunoSEQ multiplex PCR, the TCRdb table keeps only in-frame clones and is missing some. The sample yields tens of thousands of clones, about 88% seen once. Here the sequenced sample was PBMCs, taken before any cancer treatment. The receptors stem from a female donor with stage II lung adenocarcinoma.

The sample holds a few counts of this clone. Other DNA sequences from this sample encode an identical CDR3 as well. The rearrangement uses TRBV7-2 and TRBJ2-5; D possibly corresponds to TRBD1 (5 bases). Trimming took 3 bases from V and 5 from J, leaving 10 bases between them. The CDR3 contains 13 residues. The germline V gene has CDR1 SGHTA and CDR2 FQGNSA. The CDR3 sequence: CASSFTGGETQYF. As DNA, the CDR3 is TGTGCCAGCAGCTTCACAGGTGGGGAGACCCAGTACTTC.

Only one count was recorded for this clone. J is TRBJ1-1 and V is TRBV11-2, with D maybe TRBD1 (5 bases). Germline-derived CDR1 and CDR2 are SGHAT and FQNNGV. The CDR3 totals 16 residues. V lost 6 bases and J 0 bases, leaving 17 bases between the germline ends. The CDR3 protein is CASRSTGGGMNTEAFF. The CDR3, as DNA: TGTGCCAGCAGGTCCACCGGGGGGGGAATGAACACTGAAGCTTTCTTT.

V is TRBV11-2 and J is TRBJ1-2; a weak D match, TRBD1 (6 bases). Between the trimmed V and J ends, which lost 7 bases and 6 bases, there was a span of 9 bases. CDR3 length: 11 residues. Germline CDR1 and CDR2: SGHAT and FQNNGV. The DNA for the CDR3 is TGTGCCAGCAACAACAGGGATGGCTACACCTTC. Translated: CASNNRDGYTF.

This clone appeared a single time. The genes are TRBV23-1 and TRBJ2-7, with D maybe TRBD1 (6 bases). TRBV23-1 qualifies as an ORF whose function is uncertain. This CDR3 is built from 13 residues. Trimming pared 4 bases from V and 2 bases from J, leaving 9 bases between. The DNA of the CDR3 is TGCGCCAGCAGTCTCAGGGGAGCCTACGAGCAGTACTTC. It encodes CASSLRGAYEQYF.

The genes are TRBV29-1 and TRBJ1-2; TRBD1 agrees at 7 bases. Per the germline V gene, CDR1 is SQVTM and CDR2 is ANQGSEA. Unmatched junction bases numbered 16, after V lost 4 bases and J lost 8 bases. This CDR3 contains 15 residues. The CDR3 nucleotides are TGCAGCGTTGCCTTAAGGACAGGCCTAGCGGAAGGCTACACCTTC. Its protein is CSVALRTGLAEGYTF.

The V gene is TRBV7-2, the J gene TRBJ1-5; possibly TRBD1 for D (5 bases). The CDR3 is 14 amino acids. Between the trimmed V and J ends, which lost 1 base and 3 bases, there was a span of 7 bases. CDR1 is SGHTA and CDR2 is FQGNSA in the germline V gene. The CDR3 loop reads CASSLEGYNQPQHF. In nucleotides, the CDR3 is TGTGCCAGCAGCTTAGAGGGGTACAATCAGCCCCAGCATTTT.

This clone came up a few times. V gene TRBV5-6 combines with J gene TRBJ1-6, with no clear D. This CDR3 region has 15 residues. Between the trimmed V and J ends, which lost 1 base and 3 bases, there was a span of 8 bases. Germline CDR1 is SGHDT and CDR2 is YYEEEE. Written as DNA, the CDR3 is TGTGCCAGCAGCTTGCGTGGACTCTATAATTCACCCCTCCACTTT. It translates to CASSLRGLYNSPLHF.

The rearrangement links TRBV2 to TRBJ1-1; D is possibly TRBD1 (5 bases). The CDR3 sequence is 14 residues long. The V end lost 4 bases, the J end lost 0 bases, and 9 bases lay between the germline ends. Germline V gene sequence: CDR1 SNHLY, CDR2 FYNNEI. CDR3 sequence reads: CASSGRGLNTEAFF. In DNA, the CDR3 is TGTGCCAGCAGTGGAAGGGGCTTGAACACTGAAGCTTTCTTT.

The gene calls are TRBV5-5 and TRBJ1-1; the D gene is possibly TRBD1 (5 bases). Trimming removed 4 bases at V and 6 bases at J, with 10 bases between. Germline V gene data show CDR1 as SGHKS and CDR2 as YYEKEE (reference sequence). The CDR3 sequence is 12 residues long. The CDR3 DNA is TGTGCCAGCAGCCTGGGACGGGCTGAAGCTTTCTTT. Its translation: CASSLGRAEAFF.

CDR3 region: CASSQVVDPPDTDTQYF. For the CDR3, the DNA is TGTGCCAGCAGCCAAGTAGTAGATCCGCCAGACACAGATACGCAGTATTTT. The chain has TRBV14 and TRBJ2-3; D remains ambiguous. This CDR3 spans 17 amino acids. In germline, CDR1 is SGHDN, CDR2 FVKESK. Trimming shortened V by 1 base and J by 2 bases, and 16 bases separated the two germline ends.

The genes are TRBV30 and TRBJ1-1; D gene ambiguous. This CDR3 is built from 14 residues. Germline V gives CDR1 GTSNPN, CDR2 SVGIG (reference sequence). Trimming shortened V by 6 bases and J by 4 bases, and 18 bases separated the two germline ends. DNA for the CDR3: TGTGCCTGCCTTACTCCGATGAAGGCCACTGAAGCTTTCTTT. Translating it yields CACLTPMKATEAFF.

CDR3 sequence (DNA): TGTGCCAGCAGCTTTAGGGACTCGGGGGCAGATACGCAGTATTTT. Its translation: CASSFRDSGADTQYF. V and J are TRBV9 and TRBJ2-3; D possibly corresponds to TRBD2 (6 bases). Germline CDR1 reads SGDLS; CDR2 reads YYNGEE. This CDR3 region has 15 residues. The V and J ends lost 4 bases and 4 bases respectively, with 16 bases between them. Full variable domain (rest looked up from reference TRBV9 and TRBJ2-3): DSGVTQTPKHLITATGQRVTLRCSPRSGDLSVYWYQQSLDQGLQFLIQYYNGEERAKGNILERFSAQQFPDLHSELNLSSLELGDSALYFCASSFRDSGADTQYFGPGTRLTVL.

The V call is TRBV2, the J call TRBJ2-1; unclear D gene. Trimming left V 4 bases short and J 5 bases short, with 9 bases between. CDR3 length: 13 amino acids. Germline CDR1 reads SNHLY; CDR2 reads FYNNEI. CDR3 nucleotides: TGTGCCAGCAGTGGGGTCACTGACAATGAGCAGTTCTTC. This gives the protein CASSGVTDNEQFF.

The J gene is TRBJ2-1, the V gene TRBV7-6, with D unclear. The CDR3 runs to 15 residues. The germline gives CDR1 SGHVS, CDR2 FNYEAQ. Trimming shortened V by 1 base and J by 10 bases, and 17 bases separated the two germline ends. CDR3 residues: CASSLGRPNGAEQFF. CDR3 DNA: TGTGCCAGCAGCTTAGGTCGACCTAATGGAGCCGAGCAGTTCTTC.

The rearrangement links TRBV10-3 to TRBJ1-2, with a weak D call TRBD1 (6 bases). Looked up from germline, CDR1 is ENHRY and CDR2 is SYGVKD. The V gene lost 2 bases and the J gene lost 3 bases, with 7 bases spanning the gap. There are 13 residues in the CDR3. In nucleotides, the CDR3 is TGTGCCATCAGTGAGAGGGGGGACTATGGCTACACCTTC. It translates to CAISERGDYGYTF.

A few counts support this clone. The chain combines TRBV29-1 with TRBJ2-2, with D uncertain. The V gene's germline CDR1 is SQVTM and CDR2 ANQGSEA. Trimming took off 8 bases at V and 3 bases at J, with 7 bases between the two ends. The CDR3 has 11 residues. CDR3: CSYRDTGELFF. The CDR3 region has the DNA TGCAGCTATAGAGACACCGGGGAGCTGTTTTTT.

The chain recombines TRBV18 with TRBJ2-3; D remains ambiguous. CDR3 length equals 12 residues. The V gene lost 4 bases and the J gene lost 3 bases, with 5 bases spanning the gap. CDR1 is KGHSH, CDR2 LQKENI, per germline. The CDR3 spells CASSLKTDTQYF. The CDR3 nucleotides read TGTGCCAGCTCACTAAAAACAGATACGCAGTATTTT.

This sequence joins TRBV15 and TRBJ2-7; TRBD2 matches 9 bases. This CDR3 contains 14 residues. The V segment lost 3 bases and the J segment 7 bases; nucleotides outside the gene matches: 7. Germline V CDR1 and CDR2: LNHNV, YYDKDF (reference sequence). The CDR3 protein is CATSRPSGVREQYF. DNA for the CDR3: TGTGCCACCAGCAGGCCTAGCGGGGTGAGGGAGCAGTACTTC.